This T cell receptor (beta chain) was sequenced for a study of breast tumors, draining lymph nodes, adjacent tissues. Concerning this clonotype itself: Its antigen is unidentified.

Germline CDR1 is MRHNA and CDR2 is SNTAGT. The CDR3 length is 13 residues. Unmatched junction bases numbered 10, after V lost 2 bases and J lost 15 bases. Study-level results: Tumor and nontumor repertoires were significantly more similar in luminal-like than in basal-like breast cancer. Tumor TCR diversity was below lymph nodes but above nontumor tissue. The data were judged consistent with most tumor T cells coming from lymph node and expanding in tumor. Data only fit, rather than demonstrated, lymph node origin of most tumor T cells.

TCRdb re-called the multiplex PCR reads through MiXCR, storing one row per CDR3 protein. The sample has 17,000 or so distinct CDR3 sequences, 60% to 70% seen once. The sample comprised tumor-adjacent breast tissue. The chain carries TRBV6-4 and TRBJ2-1; 7 bases align to TRBD2. This sequence was found in a female donor with breast cancer. Some clones in this sample may be carry-over from other donors' samples. In DNA, the CDR3 is TGTGCCAGCAGTGACCAAGGGGAGGGTTTGTTGTTCTTC. Protein product: CASSDQGEGLLFF.